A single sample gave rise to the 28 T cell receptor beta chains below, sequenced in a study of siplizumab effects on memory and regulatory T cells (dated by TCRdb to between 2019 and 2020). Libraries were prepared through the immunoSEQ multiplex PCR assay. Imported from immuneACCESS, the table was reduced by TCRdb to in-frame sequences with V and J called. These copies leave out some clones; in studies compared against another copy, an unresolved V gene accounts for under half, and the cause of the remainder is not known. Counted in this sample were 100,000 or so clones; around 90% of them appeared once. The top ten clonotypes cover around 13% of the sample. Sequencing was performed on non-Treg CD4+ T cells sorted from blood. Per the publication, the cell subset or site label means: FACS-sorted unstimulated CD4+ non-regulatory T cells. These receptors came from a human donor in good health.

CDR3: CASSFDRGYQPQHF. DNA for the CDR3: TGTGCCAGCAGTTTCGACAGGGGGTATCAGCCCCAGCATTTT. The chain couples TRBV27 to TRBJ1-5, with 9 positions matching TRBD1. This CDR3 has 14 amino acids. V lost 3 bases, J lost 5 bases, and 2 bases stayed unmatched. The V gene's germline CDR1 is MNHEY and CDR2 SMNVEV (reference sequence).

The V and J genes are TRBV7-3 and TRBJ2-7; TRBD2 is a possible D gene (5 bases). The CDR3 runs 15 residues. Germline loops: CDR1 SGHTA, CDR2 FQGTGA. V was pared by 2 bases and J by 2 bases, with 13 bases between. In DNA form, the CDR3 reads TGTGCCAGCAGCTTAGAGGGCAGGCCAACCTACGAGCAGTACTTC. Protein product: CASSLEGRPTYEQYF.

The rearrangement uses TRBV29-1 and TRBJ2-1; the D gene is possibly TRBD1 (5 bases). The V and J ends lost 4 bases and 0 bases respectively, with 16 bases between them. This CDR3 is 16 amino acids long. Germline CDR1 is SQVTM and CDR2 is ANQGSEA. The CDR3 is CSVVNADTSSYNEQFF. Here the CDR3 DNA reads TGCAGCGTTGTGAATGCGGACACGAGCTCCTACAATGAGCAGTTCTTC.

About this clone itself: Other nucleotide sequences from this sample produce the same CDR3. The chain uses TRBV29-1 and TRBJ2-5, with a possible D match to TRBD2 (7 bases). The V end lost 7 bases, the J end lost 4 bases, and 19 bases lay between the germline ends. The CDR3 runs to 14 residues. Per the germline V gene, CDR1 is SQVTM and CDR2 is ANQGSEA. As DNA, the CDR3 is TGCAGCGGGGGGCGGGGGTCCCTCGGAGAGACCCAGTACTTC. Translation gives CSGGRGSLGETQYF.

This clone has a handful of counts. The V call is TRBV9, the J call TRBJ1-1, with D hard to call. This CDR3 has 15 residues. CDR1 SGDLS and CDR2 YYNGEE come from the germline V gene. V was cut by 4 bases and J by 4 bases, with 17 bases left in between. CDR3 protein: CASSLMEGRGTEAFF. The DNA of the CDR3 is TGTGCCAGCAGCCTAATGGAAGGAAGAGGCACTGAAGCTTTCTTT.

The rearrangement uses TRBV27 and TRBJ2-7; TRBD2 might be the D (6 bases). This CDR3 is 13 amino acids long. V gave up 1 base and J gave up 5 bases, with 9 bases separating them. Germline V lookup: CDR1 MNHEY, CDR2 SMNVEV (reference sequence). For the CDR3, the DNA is TGTGCCAGCAGTTTATTAGGGAGGAACGAGCAGTACTTC. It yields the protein CASSLLGRNEQYF.

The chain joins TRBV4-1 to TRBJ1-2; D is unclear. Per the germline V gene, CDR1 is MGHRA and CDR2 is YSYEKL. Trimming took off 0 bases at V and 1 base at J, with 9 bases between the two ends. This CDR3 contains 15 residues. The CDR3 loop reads CASSQDHVSNYGYTF. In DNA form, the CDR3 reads TGCGCCAGCAGCCAAGATCATGTCAGTAACTATGGCTACACCTTC.

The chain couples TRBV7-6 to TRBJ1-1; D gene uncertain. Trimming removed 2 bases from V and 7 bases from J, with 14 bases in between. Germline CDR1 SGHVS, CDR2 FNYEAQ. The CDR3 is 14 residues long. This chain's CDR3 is CASSLSAWGNEAFF. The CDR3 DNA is TGTGCCAGCAGCTTAAGCGCGTGGGGAAATGAAGCTTTCTTT. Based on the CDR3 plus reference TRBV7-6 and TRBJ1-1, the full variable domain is GAGVSQSPRYKVTKRGQDVALRCDPISGHVSLYWYRQALGQGPEFLTYFNYEAQQDKSGLPNDRFSAERPEGSISTLTIQRTEQRDSAMYRCASSLSAWGNEAFFGQGTRLTVV.

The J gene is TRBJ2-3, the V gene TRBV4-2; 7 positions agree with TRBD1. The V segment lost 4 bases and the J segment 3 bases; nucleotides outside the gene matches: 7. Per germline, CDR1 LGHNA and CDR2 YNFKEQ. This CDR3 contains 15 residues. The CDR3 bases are TGTGCCAGCAGCCTGACAGGGACCCCTACAGATACGCAGTATTTT. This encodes CASSLTGTPTDTQYF.

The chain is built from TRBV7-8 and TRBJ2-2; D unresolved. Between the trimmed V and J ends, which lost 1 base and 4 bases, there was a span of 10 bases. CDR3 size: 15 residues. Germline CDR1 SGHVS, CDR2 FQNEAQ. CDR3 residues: CASSLGWGATGELFF. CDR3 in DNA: TGTGCCAGCAGCTTAGGCTGGGGTGCCACCGGGGAGCTGTTTTTT. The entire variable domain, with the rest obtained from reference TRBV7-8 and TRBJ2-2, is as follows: GAGVSQSPRYKVAKRGQDVALRCDPISGHVSLFWYQQALGQGPEFLTYFQNEAQLDKSGLPSDRFFAERPEGSVSTLKIQRTQQEDSAVYLCASSLGWGATGELFFGEGSRLTVL.

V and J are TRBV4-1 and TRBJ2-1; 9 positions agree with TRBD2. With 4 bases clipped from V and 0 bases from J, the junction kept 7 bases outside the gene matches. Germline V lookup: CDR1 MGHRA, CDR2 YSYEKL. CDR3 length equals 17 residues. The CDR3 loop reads CASSPIAGESSYNEQFF. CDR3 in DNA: TGCGCCAGCAGCCCAATAGCGGGGGAGAGCTCCTACAATGAGCAGTTCTTC.

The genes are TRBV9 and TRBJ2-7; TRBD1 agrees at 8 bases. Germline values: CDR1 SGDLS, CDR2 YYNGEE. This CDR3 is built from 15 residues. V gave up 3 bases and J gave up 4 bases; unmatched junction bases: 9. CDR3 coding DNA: TGTGCCAGCAGCGCCAGAGGACAGGGTCAGTACGAGCAGTACTTC. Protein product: CASSARGQGQYEQYF. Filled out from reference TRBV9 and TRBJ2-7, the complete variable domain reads DSGVTQTPKHLITATGQRVTLRCSPRSGDLSVYWYQQSLDQGLQFLIQYYNGEERAKGNILERFSAQQFPDLHSELNLSSLELGDSALYFCASSARGQGQYEQYFGPGTRLTVT.

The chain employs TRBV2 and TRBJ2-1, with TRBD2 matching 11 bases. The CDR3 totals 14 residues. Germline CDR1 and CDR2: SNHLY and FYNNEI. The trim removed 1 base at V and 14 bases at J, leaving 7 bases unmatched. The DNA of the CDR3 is TGTGCCAGCAGTGAAGGACTAGCGGGGACCTTGGAGTTCTTC. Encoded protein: CASSEGLAGTLEFF.

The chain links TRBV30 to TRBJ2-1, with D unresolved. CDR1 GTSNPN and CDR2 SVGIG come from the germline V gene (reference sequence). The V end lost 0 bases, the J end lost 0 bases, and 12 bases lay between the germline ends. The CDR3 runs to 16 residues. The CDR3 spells CAWSVSGLISYNEQFF. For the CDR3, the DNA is TGTGCCTGGAGTGTATCTGGGCTAATCTCCTACAATGAGCAGTTCTTC.

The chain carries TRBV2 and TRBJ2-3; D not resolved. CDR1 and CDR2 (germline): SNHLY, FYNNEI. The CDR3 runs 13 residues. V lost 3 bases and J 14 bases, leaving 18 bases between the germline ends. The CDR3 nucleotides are TGTGCCAGCAGTGACCTCCGGCAGGACGTGGGGTATTTT. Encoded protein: CASSDLRQDVGYF.

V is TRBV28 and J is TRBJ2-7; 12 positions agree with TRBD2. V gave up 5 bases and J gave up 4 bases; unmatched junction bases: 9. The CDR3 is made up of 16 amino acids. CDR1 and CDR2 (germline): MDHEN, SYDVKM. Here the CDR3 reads CASSQTGTSGLYEQYF. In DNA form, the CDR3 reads TGTGCCAGCAGTCAGACCGGGACTAGCGGGTTATACGAGCAGTACTTC.

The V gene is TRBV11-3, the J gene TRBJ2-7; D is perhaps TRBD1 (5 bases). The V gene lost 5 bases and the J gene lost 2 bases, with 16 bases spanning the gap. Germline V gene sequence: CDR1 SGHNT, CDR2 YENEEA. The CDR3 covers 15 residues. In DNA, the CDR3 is TGTGCCAGCAGCGAAGGCAGGACAATTGCCTACGAGCAGTACTTC. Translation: CASSEGRTIAYEQYF.

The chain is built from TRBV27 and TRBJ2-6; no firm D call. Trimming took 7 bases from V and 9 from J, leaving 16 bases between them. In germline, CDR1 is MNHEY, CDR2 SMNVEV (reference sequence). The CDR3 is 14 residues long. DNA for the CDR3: TGTGCCAGCAAGCCACAGACATTGGGCAACGTCCTGACTTTC. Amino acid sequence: CASKPQTLGNVLTF.

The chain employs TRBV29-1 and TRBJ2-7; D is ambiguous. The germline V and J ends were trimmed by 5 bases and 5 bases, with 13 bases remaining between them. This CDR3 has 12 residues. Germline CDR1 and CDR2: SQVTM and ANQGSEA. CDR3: CSVTWSGDEQYF. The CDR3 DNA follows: TGCAGCGTTACATGGTCAGGTGACGAGCAGTACTTC.

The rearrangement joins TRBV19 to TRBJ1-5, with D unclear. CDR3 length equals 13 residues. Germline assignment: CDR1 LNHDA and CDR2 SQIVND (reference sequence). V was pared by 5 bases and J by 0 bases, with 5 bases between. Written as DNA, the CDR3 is TGTGCCAGTAGTTACGATAGCAATCAGCCCCAGCATTTT. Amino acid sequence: CASSYDSNQPQHF.

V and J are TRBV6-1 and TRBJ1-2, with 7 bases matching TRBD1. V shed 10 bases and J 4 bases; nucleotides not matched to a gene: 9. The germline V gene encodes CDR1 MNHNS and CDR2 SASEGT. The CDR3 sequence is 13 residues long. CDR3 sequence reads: CATRQGVGYGYTF. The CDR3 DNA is TGTGCCACTCGACAGGGAGTGGGCTATGGCTACACCTTC.

Here the CDR3 DNA reads TGCAGCGTTTTTAGCGGAGGGGGGAATGAGCAGTTCTTC. Amino acid sequence: CSVFSGGGNEQFF. The rearrangement uses TRBV29-1 and TRBJ2-1, with D perhaps being TRBD1 or TRBD2 (6 bases each). The CDR3 extends over 13 amino acids. Looked up from germline, CDR1 is SQVTM and CDR2 is ANQGSEA. V gave up 5 bases and J gave up 7 bases, with 15 bases separating them.

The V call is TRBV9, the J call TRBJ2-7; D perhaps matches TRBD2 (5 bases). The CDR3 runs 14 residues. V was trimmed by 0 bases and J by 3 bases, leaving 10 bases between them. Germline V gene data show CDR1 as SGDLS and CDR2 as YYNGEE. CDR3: CASSVAGTDYEQYF. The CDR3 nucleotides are TGTGCCAGCAGCGTAGCGGGAACCGACTACGAGCAGTACTTC.

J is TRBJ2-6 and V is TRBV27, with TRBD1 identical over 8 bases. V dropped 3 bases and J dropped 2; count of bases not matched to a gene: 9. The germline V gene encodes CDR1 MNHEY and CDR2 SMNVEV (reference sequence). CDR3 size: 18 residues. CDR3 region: CASSFLQGGITGANVLTF. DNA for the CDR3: TGTGCCAGCAGTTTTCTACAGGGGGGAATAACTGGGGCCAACGTCCTGACTTTC.

CDR3 sequence (DNA): TGTGCCAGCAGCTTCGGACAGGCCAATCAGCCCCAGCATTTT. Protein: CASSFGQANQPQHF. V and J are TRBV7-2 and TRBJ1-5; 7 bases are a match to TRBD1. Trimming cost V 3 bases and J 3 bases; bases outside gene matches: 2. The CDR3 has 14 residues. Germline loops: CDR1 SGHTA, CDR2 FQGNSA.

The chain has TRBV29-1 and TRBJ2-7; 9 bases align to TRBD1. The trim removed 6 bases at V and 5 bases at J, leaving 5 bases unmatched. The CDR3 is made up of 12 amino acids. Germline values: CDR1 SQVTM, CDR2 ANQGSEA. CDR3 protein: CSVDRGGNEQYF. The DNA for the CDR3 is TGCAGCGTGGACAGGGGTGGAAACGAGCAGTACTTC.

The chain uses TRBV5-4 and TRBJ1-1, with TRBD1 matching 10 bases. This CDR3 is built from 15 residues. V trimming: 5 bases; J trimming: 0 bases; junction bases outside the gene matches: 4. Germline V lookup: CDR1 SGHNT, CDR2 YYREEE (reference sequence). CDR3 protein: CASRLGQGMNTEAFF. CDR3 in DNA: TGTGCCAGCAGACTGGGACAGGGGATGAACACTGAAGCTTTCTTT.

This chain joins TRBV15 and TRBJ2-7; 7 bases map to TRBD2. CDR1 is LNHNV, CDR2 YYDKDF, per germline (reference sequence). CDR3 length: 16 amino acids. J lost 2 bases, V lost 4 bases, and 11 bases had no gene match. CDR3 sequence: CATSTRPGREAYEQYF. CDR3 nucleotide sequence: TGTGCCACCAGCACCCGGCCAGGTCGGGAGGCCTACGAGCAGTACTTC.